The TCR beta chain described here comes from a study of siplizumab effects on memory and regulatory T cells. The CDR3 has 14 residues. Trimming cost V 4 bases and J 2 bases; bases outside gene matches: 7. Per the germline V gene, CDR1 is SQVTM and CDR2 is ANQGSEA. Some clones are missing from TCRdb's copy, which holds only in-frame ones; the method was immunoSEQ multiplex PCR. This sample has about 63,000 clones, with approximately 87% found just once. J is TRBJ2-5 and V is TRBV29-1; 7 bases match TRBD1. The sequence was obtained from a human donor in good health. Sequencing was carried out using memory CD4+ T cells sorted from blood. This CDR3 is CSVAAGTAQETQYF. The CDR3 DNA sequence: TGCAGCGTTGCGGCAGGGACAGCGCAAGAGACCCAGTACTTC. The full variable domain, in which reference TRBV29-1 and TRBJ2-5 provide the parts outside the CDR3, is SAVISQKPSRDICQRGTSLTIQCQVDSQVTMMFWYRQQPGQSLTLIATANQGSEATYESGFVIDKFPISRPNLTFSTLTVSNMSPEDSSIYLCSVAAGTAQETQYFGPGTRLLVL.